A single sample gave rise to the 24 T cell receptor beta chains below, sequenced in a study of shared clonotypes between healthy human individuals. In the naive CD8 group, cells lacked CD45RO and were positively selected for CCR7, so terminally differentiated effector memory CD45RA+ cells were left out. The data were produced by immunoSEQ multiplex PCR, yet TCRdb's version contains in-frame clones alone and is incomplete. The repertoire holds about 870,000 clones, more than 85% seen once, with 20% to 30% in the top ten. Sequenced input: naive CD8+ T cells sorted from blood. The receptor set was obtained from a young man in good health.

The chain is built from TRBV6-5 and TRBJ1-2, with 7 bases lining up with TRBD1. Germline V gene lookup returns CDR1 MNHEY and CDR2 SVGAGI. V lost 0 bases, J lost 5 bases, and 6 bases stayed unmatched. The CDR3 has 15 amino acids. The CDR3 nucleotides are TGTGCCAGCAGTTACTCGAGAACAGGGGATTATGGCTACACCTTC. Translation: CASSYSRTGDYGYTF.

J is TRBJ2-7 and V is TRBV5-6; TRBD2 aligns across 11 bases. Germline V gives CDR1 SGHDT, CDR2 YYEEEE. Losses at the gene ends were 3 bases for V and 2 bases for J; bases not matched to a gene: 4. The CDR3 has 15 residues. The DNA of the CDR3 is TGTGCCAGCAGCTGGGGGACTAGCGGCACCTACGAGCAGTACTTC. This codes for CASSWGTSGTYEQYF. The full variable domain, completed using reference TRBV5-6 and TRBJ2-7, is DAGVTQSPTHLIKTRGQQVTLRCSPKSGHDTVSWYQQALGQGPQFIFQYYEEEERQRGNFPDRFSGHQFPNYSSELNVNALLLGDSALYLCASSWGTSGTYEQYFGPGTRLTVT.

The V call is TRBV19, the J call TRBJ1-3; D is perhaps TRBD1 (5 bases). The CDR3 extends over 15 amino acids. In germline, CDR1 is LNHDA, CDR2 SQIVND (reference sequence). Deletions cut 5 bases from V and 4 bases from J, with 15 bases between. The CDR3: CASSRDRGSGNTIYF. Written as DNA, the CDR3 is TGTGCCAGTAGTCGGGACCGGGGGTCGGGAAACACCATATATTTT. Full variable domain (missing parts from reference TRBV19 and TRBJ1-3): DGGITQSPKYLFRKEGQNVTLSCEQNLNHDAMYWYRQDPGQGLRLIYYSQIVNDFQKGDIAEGYSVSREKKESFPLTVTSAQKNPTAFYLCASSRDRGSGNTIYFGEGSWLTVV.

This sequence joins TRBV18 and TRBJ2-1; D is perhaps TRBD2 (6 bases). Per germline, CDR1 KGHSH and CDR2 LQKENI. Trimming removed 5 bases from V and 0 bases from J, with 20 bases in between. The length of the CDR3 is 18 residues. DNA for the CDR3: TGTGCCAGCTCAACCGGGGGTCTCGGTACGAGCTCCTACAATGAGCAGTTCTTC. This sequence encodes CASSTGGLGTSSYNEQFF.

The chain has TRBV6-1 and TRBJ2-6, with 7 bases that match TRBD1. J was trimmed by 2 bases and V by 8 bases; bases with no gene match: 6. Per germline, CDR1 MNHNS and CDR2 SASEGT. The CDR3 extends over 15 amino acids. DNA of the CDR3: TGTGCCAGCTCCGACAGGGCCACTGGGGCCAACGTCCTGACTTTC. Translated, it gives CASSDRATGANVLTF.

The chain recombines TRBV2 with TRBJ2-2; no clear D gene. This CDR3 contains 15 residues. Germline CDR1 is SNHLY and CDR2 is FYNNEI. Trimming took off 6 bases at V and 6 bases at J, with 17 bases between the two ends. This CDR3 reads CASSRSEVSPGELFF. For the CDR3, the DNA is TGTGCCAGCAGCCGGAGCGAGGTTAGCCCCGGGGAGCTGTTTTTT.

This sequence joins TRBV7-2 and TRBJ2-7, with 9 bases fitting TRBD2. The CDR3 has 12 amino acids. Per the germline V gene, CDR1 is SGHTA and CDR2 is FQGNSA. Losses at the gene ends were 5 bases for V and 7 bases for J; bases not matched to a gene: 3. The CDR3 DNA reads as TGTGCCAGCAGCGGGAGCGGGAGGGAGCAGTACTTC. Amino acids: CASSGSGREQYF.

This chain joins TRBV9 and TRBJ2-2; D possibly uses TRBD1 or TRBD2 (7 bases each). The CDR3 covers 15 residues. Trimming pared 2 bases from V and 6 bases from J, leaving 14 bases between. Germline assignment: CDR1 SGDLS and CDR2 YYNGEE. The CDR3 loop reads CASSVGGGASGELFF. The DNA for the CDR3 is TGTGCCAGCAGCGTGGGAGGGGGCGCGTCCGGGGAGCTGTTTTTT.

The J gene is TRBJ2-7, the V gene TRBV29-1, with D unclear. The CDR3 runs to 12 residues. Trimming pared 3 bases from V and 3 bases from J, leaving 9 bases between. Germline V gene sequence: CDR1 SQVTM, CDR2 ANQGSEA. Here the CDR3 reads CSVDVGIYEQYF. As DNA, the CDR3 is TGCAGCGTTGACGTGGGAATCTACGAGCAGTACTTC.

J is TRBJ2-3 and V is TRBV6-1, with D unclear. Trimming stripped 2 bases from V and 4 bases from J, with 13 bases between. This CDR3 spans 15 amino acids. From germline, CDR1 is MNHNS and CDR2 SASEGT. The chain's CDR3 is CASSEPRQVPDTQYF. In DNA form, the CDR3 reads TGTGCCAGCAGTGAACCGCGGCAGGTACCAGATACGCAGTATTTT.

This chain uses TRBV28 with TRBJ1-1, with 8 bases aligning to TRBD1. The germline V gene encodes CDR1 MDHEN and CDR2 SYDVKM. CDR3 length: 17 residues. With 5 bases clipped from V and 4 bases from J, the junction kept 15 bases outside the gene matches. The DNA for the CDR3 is TGTGCCAGCAGTAACCAGGGGACAGGTCCTCTCTTCACTGAAGCTTTCTTT. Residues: CASSNQGTGPLFTEAFF.

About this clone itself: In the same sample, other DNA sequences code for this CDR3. CDR3 bases: TGTGCCAGCAGTTTGGGGACTAGCGGGAGGAATGAGCAGTTCTTC. It codes for CASSLGTSGRNEQFF. The chain joins TRBV27 to TRBJ2-1, with TRBD2 matching over 15 bases. Germline-derived CDR1 and CDR2 are MNHEY and SMNVEV (reference sequence). This CDR3 is built from 15 residues. After removal of 3 bases from V and 7 bases from J, the junction contained 1 base not matched to a gene.

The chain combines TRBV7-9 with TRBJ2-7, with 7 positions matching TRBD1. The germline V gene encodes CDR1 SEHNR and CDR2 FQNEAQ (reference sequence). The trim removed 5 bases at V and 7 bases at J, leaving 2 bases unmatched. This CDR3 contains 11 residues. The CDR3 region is CASSQGEEQYF. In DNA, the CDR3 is TGTGCCAGCAGCCAGGGGGAGGAGCAGTACTTC.

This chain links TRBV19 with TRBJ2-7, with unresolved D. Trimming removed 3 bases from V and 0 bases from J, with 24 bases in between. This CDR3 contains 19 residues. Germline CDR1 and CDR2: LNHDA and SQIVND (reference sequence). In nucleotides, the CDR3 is TGTGCCAGTAGTATGGGGTCAGGCATCCCCGAAGGGTTCTCCTACGAGCAGTACTTC. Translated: CASSMGSGIPEGFSYEQYF.

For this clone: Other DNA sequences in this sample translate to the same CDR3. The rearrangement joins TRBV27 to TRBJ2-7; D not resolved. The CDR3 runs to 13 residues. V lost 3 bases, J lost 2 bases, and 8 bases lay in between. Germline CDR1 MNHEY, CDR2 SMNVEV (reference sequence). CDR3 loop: CASSFGTTYEQYF. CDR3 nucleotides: TGTGCCAGCAGTTTTGGTACAACCTACGAGCAGTACTTC.

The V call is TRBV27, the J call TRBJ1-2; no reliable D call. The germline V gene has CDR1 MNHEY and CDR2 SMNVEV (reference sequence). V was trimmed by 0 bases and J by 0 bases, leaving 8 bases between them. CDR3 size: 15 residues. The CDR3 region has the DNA TGTGCCAGCAGTTTATCGAAGGTCACTAACTATGGCTACACCTTC. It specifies CASSLSKVTNYGYTF.

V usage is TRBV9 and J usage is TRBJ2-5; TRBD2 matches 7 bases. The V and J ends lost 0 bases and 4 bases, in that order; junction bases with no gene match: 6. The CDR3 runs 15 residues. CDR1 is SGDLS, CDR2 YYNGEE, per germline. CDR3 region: CASSVGAGALETQYF. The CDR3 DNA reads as TGTGCCAGCAGCGTAGGGGCGGGAGCTTTAGAGACCCAGTACTTC. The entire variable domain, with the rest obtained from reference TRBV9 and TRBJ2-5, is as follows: DSGVTQTPKHLITATGQRVTLRCSPRSGDLSVYWYQQSLDQGLQFLIQYYNGEERAKGNILERFSAQQFPDLHSELNLSSLELGDSALYFCASSVGAGALETQYFGPGTRLLVL.

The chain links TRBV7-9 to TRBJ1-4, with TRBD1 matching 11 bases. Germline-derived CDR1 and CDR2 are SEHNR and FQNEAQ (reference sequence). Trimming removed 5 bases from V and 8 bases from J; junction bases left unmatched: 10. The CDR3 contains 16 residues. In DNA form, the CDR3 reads TGTGCCAGCAGCCGAGCCCGGGACAGGGGGAAGGAAAAACTGTTTTTT. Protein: CASSRARDRGKEKLFF.

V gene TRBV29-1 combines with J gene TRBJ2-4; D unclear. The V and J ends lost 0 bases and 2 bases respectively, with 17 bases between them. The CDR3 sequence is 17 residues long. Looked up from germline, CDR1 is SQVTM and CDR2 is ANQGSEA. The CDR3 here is CSVEEPSRARSKNIQYF. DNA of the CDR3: TGCAGCGTTGAAGAACCTTCCAGAGCAAGATCCAAAAACATTCAGTACTTC.

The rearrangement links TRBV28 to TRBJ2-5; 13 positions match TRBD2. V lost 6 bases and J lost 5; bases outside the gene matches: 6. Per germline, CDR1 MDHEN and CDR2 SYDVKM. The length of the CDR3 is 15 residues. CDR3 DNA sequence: TGTGCCAGCAGCACGACTAGCGGGAGGCGTGAGACCCAGTACTTC. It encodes CASSTTSGRRETQYF.

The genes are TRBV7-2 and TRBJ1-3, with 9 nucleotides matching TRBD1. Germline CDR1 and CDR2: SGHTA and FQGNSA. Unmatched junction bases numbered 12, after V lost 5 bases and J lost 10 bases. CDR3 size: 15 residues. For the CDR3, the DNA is TGTGCCAGCAGCCACGACAGGGGGAACCCTTCGACCATATATTTT. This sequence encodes CASSHDRGNPSTIYF. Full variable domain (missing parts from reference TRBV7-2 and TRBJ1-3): GAGVSQSPSNKVTEKGKDVELRCDPISGHTALYWYRQSLGQGLEFLIYFQGNSAPDKSGLPSDRFSAERTGGSVSTLTIQRTQQEDSAVYLCASSHDRGNPSTIYFGEGSWLTVV.

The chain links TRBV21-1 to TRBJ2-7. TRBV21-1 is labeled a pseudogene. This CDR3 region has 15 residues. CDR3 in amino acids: CASSTRDGKIYEQYF. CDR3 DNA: TGTGCCAGCAGCACCCGGGACGGGAAGATCTACGAGCAGTACTTC.

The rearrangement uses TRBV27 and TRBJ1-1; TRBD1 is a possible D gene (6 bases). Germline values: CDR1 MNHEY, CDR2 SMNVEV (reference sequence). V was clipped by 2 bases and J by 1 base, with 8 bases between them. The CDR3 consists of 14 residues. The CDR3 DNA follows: TGTGCCAGCAGTTTAGGCAGGGGGAACACTGAAGCTTTCTTT. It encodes CASSLGRGNTEAFF.

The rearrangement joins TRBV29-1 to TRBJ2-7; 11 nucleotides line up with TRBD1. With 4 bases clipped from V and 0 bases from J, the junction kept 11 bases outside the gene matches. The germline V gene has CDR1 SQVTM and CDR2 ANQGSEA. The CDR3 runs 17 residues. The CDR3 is CSVVRDRGSPSSYEQYF. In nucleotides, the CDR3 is TGCAGCGTTGTCCGGGACAGGGGGTCCCCAAGCTCCTACGAGCAGTACTTC.